This T cell receptor beta chain comes out of a study of a mutant IDH1 vaccine in newly diagnosed glioma. Sample time point: week 23, last vaccination. Topical imiquimod accompanied each vaccine dose, which consisted of 300 ug of mutant IDH1 20-mer peptide. TCRdb's table, derived via immunoSEQ multiplex PCR, lists solely in-frame clones and lacks some. This table has about 55,000 clones, 75% to 90% appearing once. Note on this clone: Antigen specificity is unknown.

Germline lookup yields CDR1 MGHRA and CDR2 YSYEKL. This CDR3 has 15 residues. V was clipped by 4 bases and J by 4 bases; unmatched bases: 5. Material: PBMCs, obtained from a glioma patient whose treatment included an IDH1 peptide vaccine. The chain carries TRBV4-1 and TRBJ1-5, with 9 positions matching TRBD1. This clonotype originated in a man aged 35-49 years with glioma. CDR3 loop: CASSPGQGPNQPQHF. DNA for the CDR3: TGCGCCAGCAGCCCGGGACAGGGACCAAATCAGCCCCAGCATTTT.